The 22 T cell receptor beta chains below all came from one sample that was sequenced in a study of blood T cells in healthy people across ages. Next came a second PCR, run for about 6 to 11 cycles, which used a sample-barcoded 5' primer along with a J-beta primer mix. TCRdb recomputed calls from the 5' RACE reads with MiXCR, one row per CDR3 protein. Of about 830,000 distinct CDR3 sequences detected, about 59% appear once; the ten largest clones hold roughly 26%. Sequencing input: blood. The receptor set was obtained from a man younger than 45 in good health.

This clonotype has just a few counts. The chain recombines TRBV7-3 with TRBJ2-1; tentatively, D is TRBD2 (6 bases). V was cut by 0 bases and J by 8 bases, with 14 bases left in between. Germline CDR1 and CDR2: SGHTA and FQGTGA. This CDR3 region has 15 residues. This chain's CDR3 is CASSLTREPFHEQFF. The CDR3 coding sequence is TGTGCCAGCAGCTTAACACGGGAGCCCTTCCATGAGCAGTTCTTC.

This clonotype was counted a single time. The chain combines TRBV7-3 with TRBJ2-1; possible D gene TRBD1, 7 bases. Germline V gene sequence: CDR1 SGHTA, CDR2 FQGTGA. V was shortened by 5 bases and J by 8 bases, with 16 bases between the two germline ends. The CDR3 extends over 14 amino acids. Here the CDR3 DNA reads TGTGCCAGCAGCCGCAATCAGGGGGACTATGAGCAGTTCTTC. Encoded protein: CASSRNQGDYEQFF.

The V gene is TRBV4-1, the J gene TRBJ2-1, with 8 bases that match TRBD2. This CDR3 contains 19 residues. Germline-derived CDR1 and CDR2 are MGHRA and YSYEKL. The trim removed 0 bases at V and 0 bases at J, leaving 10 bases unmatched. The CDR3: CASSQDYLAGLSSYNEQFF. The CDR3 nucleotides read TGCGCCAGCAGCCAAGATTACCTAGCGGGCCTGAGCTCCTACAATGAGCAGTTCTTC.

The V and J genes are TRBV6-5 and TRBJ2-7; D uncertain. Trimming cost V 2 bases and J 2 bases, with 10 bases left between them. The CDR3 is 14 residues long. Per germline, CDR1 MNHEY and CDR2 SVGAGI. CDR3 sequence: CASSYAALAYEQYF. The CDR3 DNA sequence: TGTGCCAGCAGTTACGCGGCCCTTGCCTACGAGCAGTACTTC.

V and J are TRBV28 and TRBJ2-7; D is unresolved. Germline V gene lookup returns CDR1 MDHEN and CDR2 SYDVKM. V lost 10 bases, J lost 7 bases, and 20 bases lay in between. CDR3 length equals 13 residues. CDR3 nucleotide sequence: TGTGCCACCGGGTCCCACTCCTTCAATGAGCAGTACTTC. Protein sequence: CATGSHSFNEQYF. Full variable domain (remainder filled in from reference TRBV28 and TRBJ2-7): DVKVTQSSRYLVKRTGEKVFLECVQDMDHENMFWYRQDPGLGLRLIYFSYDVKMKEKGDIPEGYSVSREKKERFSLILESASTNQTSMYLCATGSHSFNEQYFGPGTRLTVT.

This clonotype occurred once. The rearrangement uses TRBV4-3 and TRBJ2-7, with D unresolved. The end of the DNA is better explained by TRBJ2-5, so the J call may be wrong. The CDR3 loop spans 13 amino acids. Germline lookup yields CDR1 LGHNA and CDR2 YSLEER. The DNA of the CDR3 is TGCGCCAGCAGCCAAGATGGGTGGGGGACCCAGTACTTC. Its translation is CASSQDGWGTQYF.

This clonotype occurred a few times. V and J are TRBV6-4 and TRBJ2-1; 8 bases are a match to TRBD1. This CDR3 is 15 amino acids long. The V gene end was trimmed by 4 bases and the J gene end by 6 bases; junction bases not matched to a gene: 8. Germline CDR1 and CDR2: MRHNA and SNTAGT. This CDR3 is CASSVQGAIGNEQFF. The DNA for the CDR3 is TGTGCCAGCAGTGTTCAGGGGGCGATTGGCAATGAGCAGTTCTTC.

The chain has TRBV3-1 and TRBJ2-5; 9 bases line up with TRBD1. Germline loops: CDR1 LGHDT, CDR2 YNNKEL (reference sequence). The ends lost 5 bases at V and 11 bases at J; junction bases unmatched: 21. This CDR3 comprises 17 residues. CDR3 nucleotide sequence: TGTGCCAGCAGCTACCGCGGACAGGGGTTGTTAACATTCGGGCAGTACTTC. Protein: CASSYRGQGLLTFGQYF.

This clonotype has just one count. The gene calls are TRBV5-6 and TRBJ1-1, with 7 bases fitting TRBD1. The CDR3 has 16 residues. Per the germline V gene, CDR1 is SGHDT and CDR2 is YYEEEE. J lost 0 bases, V lost 0 bases, and 5 bases had no gene match. CDR3 coding DNA: TGTGCCAGCAGCTTGGGGTGGACAGGCATGAACACTGAAGCTTTCTTT. Its translation: CASSLGWTGMNTEAFF. Full variable domain (missing parts from reference TRBV5-6 and TRBJ1-1): DAGVTQSPTHLIKTRGQQVTLRCSPKSGHDTVSWYQQALGQGPQFIFQYYEEEERQRGNFPDRFSGHQFPNYSSELNVNALLLGDSALYLCASSLGWTGMNTEAFFGQGTRLTVV.

This clonotype was counted a single time. This chain links TRBV7-2 with TRBJ1-2, with 9 bases matching TRBD1. After removal of 1 base from V and 8 bases from J, the junction contained 8 bases not matched to a gene. The CDR3 contains 15 residues. Germline V gene sequence: CDR1 SGHTA, CDR2 FQGNSA. CDR3 region: CASSLDGTGRRGYTF. The CDR3 DNA is TGTGCCAGCAGCTTAGACGGGACAGGGAGGCGCGGCTACACCTTC.

The genes are TRBV7-3 and TRBJ2-5; the D is unclear. V was trimmed by 2 bases and J by 4 bases, leaving 8 bases between them. Per germline, CDR1 SGHTA and CDR2 FQGTGA. CDR3 length equals 13 residues. The CDR3 DNA is TGTGCCAGCAGCTTAGGATCGGCAGAGACCCAGTACTTC. Translating it yields CASSLGSAETQYF.

The rearrangement links TRBV10-3 to TRBJ1-1, with a tentative D call TRBD1 (5 bases). The V gene lost 2 bases and the J gene lost 5 bases, with 9 bases spanning the gap. CDR3 size: 13 residues. Germline V gives CDR1 ENHRY, CDR2 SYGVKD. The chain's CDR3 is CAISERWGTEAFF. CDR3 nucleotides: TGTGCCATCAGTGAGAGGTGGGGGACTGAAGCTTTCTTT.

This clonotype was counted between two and nine times. The chain recombines TRBV29-1 with TRBJ2-5; TRBD1 agrees at 8 bases. Losses at the gene ends were 4 bases for V and 5 bases for J; bases not matched to a gene: 6. Germline CDR1 and CDR2: SQVTM and ANQGSEA. The CDR3 extends over 13 amino acids. The CDR3 is CSVVQGARETQYF. For the CDR3, the DNA is TGCAGCGTTGTGCAGGGGGCGAGGGAGACCCAGTACTTC.

The chain couples TRBV7-2 to TRBJ2-3; TRBD1 matches 10 bases. The CDR3 spans 16 residues. Germline values: CDR1 SGHTA, CDR2 FQGNSA. V was pared by 2 bases and J by 2 bases, with 4 bases of the junction left unmatched. CDR3 nucleotide sequence: TGTGCCAGCAGCTTAAGGGACAGGGGTACCACAGATACGCAGTATTTT. Amino acid sequence: CASSLRDRGTTDTQYF.

V usage is TRBV12-3 or TRBV12-4 and J usage is TRBJ2-7; a weak D match, TRBD2 (6 bases). V was shortened by 7 bases and J by 0 bases, with 13 bases between the two germline ends. The CDR3 has 14 residues. As DNA, the CDR3 is TGTGCCAGCATGGTTACTAGCAGCTCCTACGAGCAGTACTTC. It encodes CASMVTSSSYEQYF.

The table lists this clonotype with many counts. The chain uses TRBV7-3 and TRBJ2-1; 10 positions match TRBD2. With 2 bases clipped from V and 10 bases from J, the junction kept 8 bases outside the gene matches. The germline V gene encodes CDR1 SGHTA and CDR2 FQGTGA. This CDR3 contains 15 residues. This CDR3 reads CASSLASGGGPEQFF. The CDR3 coding sequence is TGTGCCAGCAGCTTAGCGAGCGGGGGGGGACCCGAGCAGTTCTTC.

This sequence joins TRBV6-5 and TRBJ1-2; D unresolved. The germline V gene encodes CDR1 MNHEY and CDR2 SVGAGI. The length of the CDR3 is 14 residues. The V end lost 2 bases, the J end lost 2 bases, and 9 bases lay between the germline ends. The CDR3 DNA is TGTGCCAGCAGTTACAGCCGATGGAACTATGGCTACACCTTC. This sequence encodes CASSYSRWNYGYTF.

This chain uses TRBV18 with TRBJ2-6; TRBD1 is a possible D gene (6 bases). The V end was cut by 2 bases, the J end by 11 bases, with 19 bases between. The CDR3 is 16 amino acids. In germline, CDR1 is KGHSH, CDR2 LQKENI. The CDR3 loop is CASSPATGFGSHVLTF. The DNA for the CDR3 is TGTGCCAGCTCACCAGCGACAGGCTTCGGTAGTCACGTCCTGACTTTC.

This clonotype was seen a handful of times. The chain uses TRBV14 and TRBJ2-4; possibly TRBD1 for D (5 bases). Gene TRBJ2-5 matches the end of the DNA better, so the J call may be wrong. The CDR3 sequence is 15 residues long. Germline CDR1 is SGHDN and CDR2 is FVKESK. The CDR3 DNA sequence: TGTGCCAGCAGCCAGACAGACTTCTTACAAGAGACCCAGTACTTC. Translating it yields CASSQTDFLQETQYF.

This rearrangement joins TRBV7-9 to TRBJ1-2; D unclear. Germline CDR1 reads SEHNR; CDR2 reads FQNEAQ (reference sequence). The CDR3 totals 12 residues. V was shortened by 5 bases and J by 3 bases, with 7 bases between the two germline ends. This CDR3 is CASSIDDYGYTF. DNA for the CDR3: TGTGCCAGCAGCATAGACGACTATGGCTACACCTTC.

The chain recombines TRBV20-1 with TRBJ2-3; D is ambiguous. Deletions cut 2 bases from V and 0 bases from J, with 12 bases between. Germline V CDR1 and CDR2: DFQATT, SNEGSKA (reference sequence). This CDR3 has 15 residues. The CDR3 loop is CSARSEAASTDTQYF. The CDR3 region has the DNA TGCAGTGCTAGATCCGAGGCTGCTAGCACAGATACGCAGTATTTT.

The chain couples TRBV28 to TRBJ2-7, with D unresolved. The CDR3 totals 12 residues. Germline loops: CDR1 MDHEN, CDR2 SYDVKM. V shed 7 bases and J shed 4 bases, with 11 bases lying between them. This CDR3 is CASNLDGYEQYF. CDR3 coding DNA: TGTGCCAGCAACCTCGACGGTTACGAGCAGTACTTC.